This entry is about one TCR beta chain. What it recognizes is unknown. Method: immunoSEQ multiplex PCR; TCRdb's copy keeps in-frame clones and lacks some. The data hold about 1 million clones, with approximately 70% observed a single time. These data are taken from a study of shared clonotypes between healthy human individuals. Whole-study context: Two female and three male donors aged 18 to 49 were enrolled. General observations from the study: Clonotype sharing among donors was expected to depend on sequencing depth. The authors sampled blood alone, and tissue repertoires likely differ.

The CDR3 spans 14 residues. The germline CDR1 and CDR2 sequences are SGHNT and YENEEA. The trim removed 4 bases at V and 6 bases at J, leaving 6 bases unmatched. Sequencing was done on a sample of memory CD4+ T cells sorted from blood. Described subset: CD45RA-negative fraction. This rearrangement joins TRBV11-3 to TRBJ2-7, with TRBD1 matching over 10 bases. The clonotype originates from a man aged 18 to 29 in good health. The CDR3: CASSSGQGMFEQYF. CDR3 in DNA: TGTGCCAGCAGCTCGGGACAGGGGATGTTCGAGCAGTACTTC.